These 20 T cell receptor beta chains came from one sample sequenced in a study of blood T cell repertoires in COVID-19. Sequencing was performed with immunoSEQ multiplex PCR; in TCRdb, only in-frame clones are kept and a portion is missing. The sample shows roughly 200,000 clones, around 90% of them seen only once. The sample was peripheral blood. The receptors were sampled from a man between 18 and 29 years old with active or convalescent COVID-19.

The genes are TRBV11-1 and TRBJ2-1; 7 bases fit TRBD1. The germline CDR1 and CDR2 sequences are SGHAT and FQDESV (reference sequence). After removal of 5 bases from V and 7 bases from J, the junction contained 5 bases not matched to a gene. There are 13 residues in the CDR3. The DNA of the CDR3 is TGTGCCAGCAGCCCATCGACAGGGAATGAGCAGTTCTTC. Amino acid sequence: CASSPSTGNEQFF.

The V call is TRBV10-3, the J call TRBJ2-3; possibly TRBD2 for D (6 bases). Germline V gene data show CDR1 as ENHRY and CDR2 as SYGVKD. V dropped 3 bases and J dropped 0 bases, with 10 bases sitting between them. The CDR3 length is 15 residues. CDR3 sequence (DNA): TGTGCCATCAGTGACGGGCGGGGCAGCACAGATACGCAGTATTTT. Protein: CAISDGRGSTDTQYF.

The V gene is TRBV3-1 (or the pseudogene TRBV3-2), the J gene TRBJ1-1; D unresolved. Germline lookup yields CDR1 LGHDT and CDR2 YNNKEL (reference sequence). The CDR3 length is 14 residues. The CDR3 loop reads CASYGRDGNTEAFF. The CDR3 coding sequence is TGTGCTTCGTACGGACGGGATGGGAACACTGAAGCTTTCTTT.

This clone was detected only once. This chain links TRBV6-5 with TRBJ1-2; tentative D call: TRBD1 (6 bases). Germline V gene sequence: CDR1 MNHEY, CDR2 SVGAGI. The V gene lost 7 bases and the J gene lost 4 bases, with 19 bases spanning the gap. CDR3 length: 15 residues. CDR3 residues: CASTLEWGPSYGYTF. CDR3 DNA: TGTGCCAGCACTCTGGAGTGGGGGCCTAGCTATGGCTACACCTTC.

This chain uses TRBV9 with TRBJ1-2; weak D call: TRBD1 (5 bases). Germline-derived CDR1 and CDR2 are SGDLS and YYNGEE. V gave up 0 bases and J gave up 0 bases, with 12 bases separating them. The CDR3 has 16 residues. CDR3 in DNA: TGTGCCAGCAGCGTAGGTCAGGGATTAGCTAACTATGGCTACACCTTC. This sequence encodes CASSVGQGLANYGYTF.

The CDR3 nucleotides are TGTGCCAGCAGTCGCAACCCGGGACTAGCGGGAGAGGTGGACACCGGGGAGCTGTTTTTT. It yields the protein CASSRNPGLAGEVDTGELFF. This chain uses TRBV6-6 with TRBJ2-2; 14 bases map to TRBD2. The CDR3 is 20 residues long. Looked up from germline, CDR1 is MNHNY and CDR2 is SVGAGI (reference sequence). The V segment lost 5 bases and the J segment 3 bases; nucleotides outside the gene matches: 14.

The chain combines TRBV21-1 with TRBJ2-2; the D call in the table, TRBD2, was not verified against the DNA. TRBV21-1 is a known pseudogene. The CDR3 totals 20 residues. CDR3 nucleotide sequence: TGTGCCAGCAGCAAAGACCGGACTAGCGGGAGCCAACTTACCACCGGGGAGCTGTTTTTT. It is translated as CASSKDRTSGSQLTTGELFF.

This clone was recorded only once. This chain uses TRBV29-1 with TRBJ1-2, with D unclear. Germline CDR1 and CDR2: SQVTM and ANQGSEA. The CDR3 is made up of 11 amino acids. Trimming pared 6 bases from V and 5 bases from J, leaving 10 bases between. As DNA, the CDR3 is TGCAGCGTCTCCACGGGTTATGGCTACACCTTC. It is translated as CSVSTGYGYTF.

V is TRBV3-1 (or the pseudogene TRBV3-2) and J is TRBJ2-4, with 12 bases fitting TRBD1. CDR3 length: 17 residues. Germline CDR1 reads LGHDT; CDR2 reads YNNKEL (reference sequence). The J segment lost 9 bases and the V segment lost 1 base, leaving 10 bases of the junction unmatched. CDR3 protein: CASSQVAGQGAGVIQYF. CDR3 in DNA: TGTGCCAGCAGCCAAGTCGCGGGACAGGGGGCCGGAGTCATTCAGTACTTC.

The CDR3 is CASSLVWDTTNTEAFF. The CDR3 coding sequence is TGTGCCAGCAGCTTGGTATGGGACACCACGAACACTGAAGCTTTCTTT. V gene TRBV5-5 combines with J gene TRBJ1-1; D may be TRBD1 (6 bases). This CDR3 is 16 amino acids long. CDR1 and CDR2 (germline): SGHKS, YYEKEE (reference sequence). The V gene lost 0 bases and the J gene lost 1 base, with 13 bases spanning the gap.

V is TRBV4-2 and J is TRBJ1-2; D is ambiguous. The CDR3 totals 15 residues. Germline V gives CDR1 LGHNA, CDR2 YNFKEQ. Between the trimmed V and J ends, which lost 0 bases and 1 base, there was a span of 9 bases. The CDR3 coding sequence is TGTGCCAGCAGCCAAGATTGGAGGGATAACTATGGCTACACCTTC. Protein: CASSQDWRDNYGYTF.

The chain has TRBV15 and TRBJ1-1, with a possible D match to TRBD1 (5 bases). The CDR3 loop spans 12 amino acids. V was clipped by 1 base and J by 7 bases, with 7 bases between them. Germline values: CDR1 LNHNV, CDR2 YYDKDF (reference sequence). DNA for the CDR3: TGTGCCACCAGCAGAGGGGGACTTGAAGCTTTCTTT. Encoded protein: CATSRGGLEAFF.

V usage is TRBV5-4 and J usage is TRBJ1-6; 8 bases map to TRBD1. The CDR3 loop spans 16 amino acids. Germline values: CDR1 SGHNT, CDR2 YYREEE (reference sequence). V lost 0 bases and J lost 9; bases outside the gene matches: 8. The CDR3 region has the DNA TGTGCCAGCAGCTTGGGGCCGGACAGGGTGGGTTCACCCCTCCACTTT. It encodes CASSLGPDRVGSPLHF.

The chain employs TRBV11-2 and TRBJ1-4; a weak D match, TRBD1 (5 bases). Germline CDR1 SGHAT, CDR2 FQNNGV. The germline V and J ends were trimmed by 3 bases and 6 bases, with 14 bases remaining between them. This CDR3 has 15 residues. Here the CDR3 DNA reads TGTGCCAGCAGCTTTTGGCGGGGCCCGGATGAAAAACTGTTTTTT. It specifies CASSFWRGPDEKLFF. The full variable domain, rest sourced from reference TRBV11-2 and TRBJ1-4, is EAGVAQSPRYKIIEKRQSVAFWCNPISGHATLYWYQQILGQGPKLLIQFQNNGVVDDSQLPKDRFSAERLKGVDSTLKIQPAKLEDSAVYLCASSFWRGPDEKLFFGSGTQLSVL.

The J gene is TRBJ2-1, the V gene TRBV7-6; TRBD2 might be the D (6 bases). Trimming pared 7 bases from V and 4 bases from J, leaving 23 bases between. The germline gives CDR1 SGHVS, CDR2 FNYEAQ. The length of the CDR3 is 17 residues. The CDR3 loop reads CASTAGSGILTYNEQFF. In DNA, the CDR3 is TGTGCCAGCACCGCGGGGTCCGGGATTCTTACATACAATGAGCAGTTCTTC.

The chain is built from TRBV28 and TRBJ2-5; D is uncertain. V was cut by 5 bases and J by 5 bases, with 15 bases left in between. Germline V gene sequence: CDR1 MDHEN, CDR2 SYDVKM. The CDR3 consists of 14 residues. The CDR3 sequence: CASSVSPPVETQYF. For the CDR3, the DNA is TGTGCCAGCAGTGTATCTCCCCCGGTCGAGACCCAGTACTTC. Based on the CDR3 plus reference TRBV28 and TRBJ2-5, the full variable domain is DVKVTQSSRYLVKRTGEKVFLECVQDMDHENMFWYRQDPGLGLRLIYFSYDVKMKEKGDIPEGYSVSREKKERFSLILESASTNQTSMYLCASSVSPPVETQYFGPGTRLLVL.

This chain connects TRBV14 to TRBJ1-5; D not resolved. Germline-derived CDR1 and CDR2 are SGHDN and FVKESK. The CDR3 has 12 amino acids. V lost 3 bases to trimming and J lost 9 bases, with 9 bases between them. The DNA for the CDR3 is TGTGCCAGCAGCCAGGGCATATCGCCCCAGCATTTT. This encodes CASSQGISPQHF.

This chain joins TRBV2 and TRBJ1-2; 11 nucleotides agree with TRBD1. V shed 7 bases, J shed 4 bases, and the junction held 11 bases outside the gene matches. The CDR3 covers 16 residues. Germline loops: CDR1 SNHLY, CDR2 FYNNEI. The CDR3 nucleotides are TGTGCCAGCATCGGGACAGGGGGACTCCTTTCCTATGGCTACACCTTC. It specifies CASIGTGGLLSYGYTF.

This chain links TRBV29-1 with TRBJ1-1, with D uncertain. Germline assignment: CDR1 SQVTM and CDR2 ANQGSEA. The CDR3 is 11 residues long. The CDR3 DNA is TGCAGTCTACTCAGAGGGACTGAAGCTTTCTTT. It codes for CSLLRGTEAFF.

V and J are TRBV19 and TRBJ2-7; D is perhaps TRBD1 (6 bases). Trimming took 8 bases from V and 4 from J, leaving 12 bases between them. Germline assignment: CDR1 LNHDA and CDR2 SQIVND (reference sequence). This CDR3 comprises 12 residues. The CDR3 is CASAGESYEQYF. The CDR3 DNA reads as TGTGCCAGTGCAGGGGAGAGTTACGAGCAGTACTTC.